The source of this T cell receptor beta chain is a study of T-cell reconstitution after alpha-beta-depleted transplantation in children. Per the germline V gene, CDR1 is SGHRS and CDR2 is YFSETQ. V shed 4 bases and J 1 base; nucleotides not matched to a gene: 11. The CDR3 is 19 residues long. For TCRbeta, the library was prepared with unique molecular identifiers. TCRdb reanalysed the PCR reads using MiXCR and keeps one entry per CDR3 protein. Of some 550,000 distinct CDR3 sequences detected, about a sixth appear once; the ten largest clones hold about 3.1%. This specimen consisted of PBMCs from the stem cell graft donor, obtained from the stem cell graft. The clonotype originates from a human donor who donated a stem cell graft to a child with acute lymphoblastic leukemia. The J gene is TRBJ2-2, the V gene TRBV5-1; 12 bases align to TRBD2. The DNA for the CDR3 is TGCGCCAGCAGCGGTGGAGAACTAGCGGGAGGTATGAACACCGGGGAGCTGTTTTTT. It translates to CASSGGELAGGMNTGELFF.